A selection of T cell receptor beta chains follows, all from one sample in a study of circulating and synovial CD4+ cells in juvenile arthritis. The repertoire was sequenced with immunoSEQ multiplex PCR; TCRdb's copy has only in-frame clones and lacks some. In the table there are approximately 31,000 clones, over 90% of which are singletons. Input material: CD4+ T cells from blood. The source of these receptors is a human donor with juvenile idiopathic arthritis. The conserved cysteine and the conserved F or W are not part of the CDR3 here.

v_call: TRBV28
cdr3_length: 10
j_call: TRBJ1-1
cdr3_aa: ASSLQNTEAF

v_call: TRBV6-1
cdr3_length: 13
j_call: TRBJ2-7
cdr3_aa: ASTVSTSGSYEQY

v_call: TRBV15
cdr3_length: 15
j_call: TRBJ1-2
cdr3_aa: ATSRGSRDSFLYGYT

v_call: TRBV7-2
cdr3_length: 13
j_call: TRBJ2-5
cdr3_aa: ASSLAGPKKVTQY

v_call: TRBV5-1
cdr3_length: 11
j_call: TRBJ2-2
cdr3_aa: ASSSPPIGELF

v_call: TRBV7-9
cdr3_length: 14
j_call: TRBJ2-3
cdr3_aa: ASSLGVAQTTDTQY

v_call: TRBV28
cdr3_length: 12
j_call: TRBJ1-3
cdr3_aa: ASGLGGSGNTIY

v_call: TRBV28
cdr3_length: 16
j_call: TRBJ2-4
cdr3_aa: ASRPKLGPGEAKNIQY

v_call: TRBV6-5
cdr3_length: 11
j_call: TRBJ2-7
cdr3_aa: ASSRTVAYEQY

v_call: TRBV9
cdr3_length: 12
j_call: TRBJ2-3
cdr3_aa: ASSVGRQADTQY

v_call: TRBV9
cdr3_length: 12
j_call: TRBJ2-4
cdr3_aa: ASSPGGAAVIQY

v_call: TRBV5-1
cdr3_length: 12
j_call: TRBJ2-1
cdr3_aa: ASSLGGGGMEQF

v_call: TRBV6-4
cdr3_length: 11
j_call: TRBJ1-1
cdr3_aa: ASSARGRTEAF

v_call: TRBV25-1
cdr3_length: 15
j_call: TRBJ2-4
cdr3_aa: ASSEATGILAKNIQY

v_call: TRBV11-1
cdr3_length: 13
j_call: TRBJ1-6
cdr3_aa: ASSPELAGNSPLH